This T cell receptor beta chain was profiled in a study of cytomegalovirus exposure and HLA in healthy donors. In the PCR, 60 Vbeta and 13 Jbeta primers were used. Assay used: immunoSEQ multiplex PCR; TCRdb lists only in-frame clones, some missing. There are 180,000 or so clones in the sample; roughly 9.4% occur only once, and over 1% lies in the top ten. Broader study findings: The classifier, whose performance was assessed in both the original and validation cohorts, reportedly diagnosed cytomegalovirus status with high specificity and sensitivity.

Between the trimmed V and J ends, which lost 4 bases and 1 base, there was a span of 19 bases. The CDR3 extends over 17 amino acids. The germline V gene encodes CDR1 LNHDA and CDR2 SQIVND (reference sequence). This clone was counted only a few times. Its antigen remains unidentified. The clonotype comes from a woman younger than 45 in good health and CMV-seropositive. The V gene is TRBV19, the J gene TRBJ1-2; D call uncertain. What was sequenced was PBMCs. The CDR3 DNA reads TGTGCCAGTAGTAACCCCGACGGGGTTCCCTTTAACTATGGCTACACCTTC. It yields the protein CASSNPDGVPFNYGYTF.